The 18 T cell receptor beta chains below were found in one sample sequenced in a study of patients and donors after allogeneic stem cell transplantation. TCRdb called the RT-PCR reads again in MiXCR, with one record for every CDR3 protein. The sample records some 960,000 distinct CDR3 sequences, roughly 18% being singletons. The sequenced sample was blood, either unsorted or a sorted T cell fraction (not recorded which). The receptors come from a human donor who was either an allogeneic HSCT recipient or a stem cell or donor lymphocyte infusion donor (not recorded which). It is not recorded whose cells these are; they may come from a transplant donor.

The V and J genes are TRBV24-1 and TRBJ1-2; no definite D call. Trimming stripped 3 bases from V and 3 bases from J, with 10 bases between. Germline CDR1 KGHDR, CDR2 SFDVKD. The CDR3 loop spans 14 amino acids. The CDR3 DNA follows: TGTGCCACCAGTGATAGAGGCAGACACTATGGCTACACCTTC. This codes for CATSDRGRHYGYTF.

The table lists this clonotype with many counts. The CDR3 sequence: CSAYTESSYNSPLHF. The CDR3 DNA reads TGCAGTGCTTATACCGAGAGCTCCTATAATTCACCCCTCCACTTT. This chain joins TRBV20-1 and TRBJ1-6; D gene uncertain. This CDR3 has 15 amino acids. Germline CDR1 is DFQATT and CDR2 is SNEGSKA (reference sequence). V lost 5 bases to trimming and J lost 0 bases, with 11 bases between them.

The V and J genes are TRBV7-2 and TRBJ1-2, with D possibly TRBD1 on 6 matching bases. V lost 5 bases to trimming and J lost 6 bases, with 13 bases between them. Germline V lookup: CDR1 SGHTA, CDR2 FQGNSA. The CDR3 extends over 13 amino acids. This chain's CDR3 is CASSLRRGDGYTF. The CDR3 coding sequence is TGTGCCAGCAGCCTAAGAAGGGGGGATGGCTACACCTTC. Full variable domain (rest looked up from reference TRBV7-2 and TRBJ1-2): GAGVSQSPSNKVTEKGKDVELRCDPISGHTALYWYRQSLGQGLEFLIYFQGNSAPDKSGLPSDRFSAERTGGSVSTLTIQRTQQEDSAVYLCASSLRRGDGYTFGSGTRLTVV.

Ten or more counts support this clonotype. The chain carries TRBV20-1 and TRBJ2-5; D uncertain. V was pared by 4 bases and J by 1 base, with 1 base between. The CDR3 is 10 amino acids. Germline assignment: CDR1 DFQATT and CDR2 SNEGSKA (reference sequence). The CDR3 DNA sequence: TGCAGTGCTACCCAAGAGACCCAGTACTTC. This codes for CSATQETQYF.

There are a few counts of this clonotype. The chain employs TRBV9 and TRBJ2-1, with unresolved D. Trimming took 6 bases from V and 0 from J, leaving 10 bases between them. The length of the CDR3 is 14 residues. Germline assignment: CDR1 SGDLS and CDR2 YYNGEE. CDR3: CASNMGNSYNEQFF. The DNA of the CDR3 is TGTGCCAGCAATATGGGGAACTCCTACAATGAGCAGTTCTTC.

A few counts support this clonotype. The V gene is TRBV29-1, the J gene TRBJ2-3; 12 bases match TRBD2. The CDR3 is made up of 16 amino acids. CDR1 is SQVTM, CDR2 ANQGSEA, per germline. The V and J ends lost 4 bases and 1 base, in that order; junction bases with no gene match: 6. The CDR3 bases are TGCAGCGTTGGTCTACTAGCGGGGGGAGGCACAGATACGCAGTATTTT. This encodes CSVGLLAGGGTDTQYF.

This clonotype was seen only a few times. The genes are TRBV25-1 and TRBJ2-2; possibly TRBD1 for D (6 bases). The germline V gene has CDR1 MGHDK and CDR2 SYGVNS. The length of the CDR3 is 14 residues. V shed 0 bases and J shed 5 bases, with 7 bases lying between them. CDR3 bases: TGTGCCAGCAGTGAATATACAGGGACCGGGGAGCTGTTTTTT. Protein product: CASSEYTGTGELFF.

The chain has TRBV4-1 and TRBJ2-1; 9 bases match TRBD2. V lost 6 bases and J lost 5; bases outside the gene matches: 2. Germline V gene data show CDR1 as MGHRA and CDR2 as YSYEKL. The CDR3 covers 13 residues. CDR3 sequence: CASRGLANNEQFF. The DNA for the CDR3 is TGCGCCAGCAGGGGACTAGCCAACAATGAGCAGTTCTTC.

The CDR3 region has the DNA TGTGCCAGCAGCTTTTACAGGGGCCTTAGCTCCTACGAGCAGTACTTC. Its protein product is CASSFYRGLSSYEQYF. This rearrangement joins TRBV5-4 to TRBJ2-7; 7 nucleotides align to TRBD1. This CDR3 spans 16 amino acids. J lost 0 bases, V lost 2 bases, and 8 bases had no gene match. Germline V lookup: CDR1 SGHNT, CDR2 YYREEE (reference sequence).

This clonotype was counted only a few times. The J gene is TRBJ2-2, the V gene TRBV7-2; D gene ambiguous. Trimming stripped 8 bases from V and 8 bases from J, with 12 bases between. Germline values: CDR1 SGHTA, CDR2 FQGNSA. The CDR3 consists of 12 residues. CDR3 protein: CASLSAVGELFF. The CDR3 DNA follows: TGTGCCAGCCTCTCCGCGGTGGGGGAGCTGTTTTTT.

The CDR3 is CASSVNGRAFREQYF. The CDR3 DNA is TGTGCCAGCAGCGTAAATGGAAGGGCTTTCCGCGAGCAGTACTTC. This chain uses TRBV9 with TRBJ2-7; D is undetermined. The CDR3 length is 15 residues. V was clipped by 1 base and J by 6 bases, with 17 bases between them. CDR1 SGDLS and CDR2 YYNGEE come from the germline V gene.

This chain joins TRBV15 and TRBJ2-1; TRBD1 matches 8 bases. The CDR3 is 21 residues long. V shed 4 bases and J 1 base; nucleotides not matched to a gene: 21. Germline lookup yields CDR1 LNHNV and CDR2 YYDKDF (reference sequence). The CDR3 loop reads CATSKTRVDRVWGGSYNEQFF. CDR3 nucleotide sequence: TGTGCCACCAGCAAAACCAGGGTGGACAGGGTTTGGGGAGGATCCTACAATGAGCAGTTCTTC.

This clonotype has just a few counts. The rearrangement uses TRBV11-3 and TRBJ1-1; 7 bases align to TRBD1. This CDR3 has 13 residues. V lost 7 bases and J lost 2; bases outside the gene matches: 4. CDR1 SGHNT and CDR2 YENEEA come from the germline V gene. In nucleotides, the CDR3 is TGTGCCAGCACGAACAGGGGAAACACTGAAGCTTTCTTT. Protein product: CASTNRGNTEAFF.

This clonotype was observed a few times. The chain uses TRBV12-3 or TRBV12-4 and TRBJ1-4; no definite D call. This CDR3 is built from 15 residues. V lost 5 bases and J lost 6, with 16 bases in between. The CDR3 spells CASSPRNPVDEKLFF. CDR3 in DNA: TGTGCCAGCAGTCCCCGGAACCCGGTCGATGAAAAACTGTTTTTT.

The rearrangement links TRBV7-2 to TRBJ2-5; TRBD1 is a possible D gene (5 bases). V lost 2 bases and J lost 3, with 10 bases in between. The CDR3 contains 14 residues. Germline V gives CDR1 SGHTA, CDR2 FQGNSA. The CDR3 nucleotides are TGTGCCAGCAGCTTAAGGGGCAGGGAAGAGACCCAGTACTTC. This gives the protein CASSLRGREETQYF.

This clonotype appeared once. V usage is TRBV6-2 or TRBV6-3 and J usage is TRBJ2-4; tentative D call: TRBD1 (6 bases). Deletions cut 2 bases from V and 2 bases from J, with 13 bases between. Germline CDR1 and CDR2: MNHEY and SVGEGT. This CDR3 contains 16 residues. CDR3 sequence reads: CASSYEMGAPKNIQYF. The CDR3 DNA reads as TGTGCCAGCAGTTACGAGATGGGGGCTCCCAAAAACATTCAGTACTTC.

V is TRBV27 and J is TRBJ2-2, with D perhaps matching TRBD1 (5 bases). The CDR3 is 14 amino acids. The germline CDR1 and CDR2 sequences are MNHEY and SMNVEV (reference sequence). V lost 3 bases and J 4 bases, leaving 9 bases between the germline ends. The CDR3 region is CASSFRQFTGELFF. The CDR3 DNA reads TGTGCCAGCAGTTTCCGACAGTTCACCGGGGAGCTGTTTTTT.

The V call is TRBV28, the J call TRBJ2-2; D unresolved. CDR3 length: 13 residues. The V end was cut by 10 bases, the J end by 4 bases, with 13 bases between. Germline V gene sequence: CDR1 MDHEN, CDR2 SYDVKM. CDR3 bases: TGTGCCACCCAGGTTATGAGCACCGGGGAGCTGTTTTTT. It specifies CATQVMSTGELFF.